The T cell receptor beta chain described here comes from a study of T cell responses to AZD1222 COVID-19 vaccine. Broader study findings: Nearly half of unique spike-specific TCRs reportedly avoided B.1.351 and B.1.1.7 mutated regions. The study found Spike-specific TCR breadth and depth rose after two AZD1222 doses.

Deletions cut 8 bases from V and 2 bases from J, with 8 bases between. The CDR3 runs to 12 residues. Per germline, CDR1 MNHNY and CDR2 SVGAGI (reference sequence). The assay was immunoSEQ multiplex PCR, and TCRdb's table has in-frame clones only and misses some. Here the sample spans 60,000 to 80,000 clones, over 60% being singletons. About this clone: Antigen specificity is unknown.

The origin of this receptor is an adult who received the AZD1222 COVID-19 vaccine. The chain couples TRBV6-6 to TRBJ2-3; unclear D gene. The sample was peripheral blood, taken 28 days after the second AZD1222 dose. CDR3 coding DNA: TGTGCCAGCGTCTTAAACACAGATACGCAGTATTTT. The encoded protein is CASVLNTDTQYF.